A single sample is the source of the 28 T cell receptor beta chains below, sequenced in a study of cytomegalovirus exposure and HLA in healthy donors. PCR employed 60 Vbeta and 13 Jbeta primers. The assay was immunoSEQ multiplex PCR, and TCRdb's table has in-frame clones only and misses some. The repertoire holds some 130,000 clones, with 55% to 75% as singletons. Sequencing was carried out using PBMCs. The receptors come from a young man in good health and CMV-seropositive.

CDR3 sequence (DNA): TGCGCCAGCAGCTTGAGGTCACTAGCCTACAATGAGCAGTTCTTC. Protein sequence: CASSLRSLAYNEQFF. This chain joins TRBV5-1 and TRBJ2-1; possible D gene TRBD2, 5 bases. The CDR3 spans 15 residues. The V and J ends lost 1 base and 2 bases respectively, with 10 bases between them. Looked up from germline, CDR1 is SGHRS and CDR2 is YFSETQ.

The chain is built from TRBV9 and TRBJ1-4; no clear D gene. Germline CDR1 SGDLS, CDR2 YYNGEE. This CDR3 is built from 15 residues. V lost 1 base, J lost 0 bases, and 7 bases lay in between. In DNA, the CDR3 is TGTGCCAGCAGCGTAAGCGGGGCAACTAATGAAAAACTGTTTTTT. It encodes CASSVSGATNEKLFF. Supplemented by reference TRBV9 and TRBJ1-4, the full variable domain reads DSGVTQTPKHLITATGQRVTLRCSPRSGDLSVYWYQQSLDQGLQFLIQYYNGEERAKGNILERFSAQQFPDLHSELNLSSLELGDSALYFCASSVSGATNEKLFFGSGTQLSVL.

In this sample, this clone turned up a few times. This chain connects TRBV2 to TRBJ1-1; D is perhaps TRBD1 (6 bases). CDR3 length: 16 residues. Germline values: CDR1 SNHLY, CDR2 FYNNEI. V was shortened by 0 bases and J by 3 bases, with 14 bases between the two germline ends. The CDR3 DNA is TGTGCCAGCAGTGAAGCGCTTGGGGGCTTGTACACTGAAGCTTTCTTT. Protein sequence: CASSEALGGLYTEAFF.

This chain links TRBV7-3 with TRBJ2-3; 10 bases line up with TRBD1. Per the germline V gene, CDR1 is SGHTA and CDR2 is FQGTGA. After removal of 5 bases from V and 4 bases from J, the junction contained 9 bases not matched to a gene. The CDR3 is made up of 16 amino acids. Here the CDR3 reads CASSKGQGWVSDTQYF. CDR3 coding DNA: TGTGCCAGCAGCAAGGGACAGGGGTGGGTCTCAGATACGCAGTATTTT.

This sequence joins TRBV7-4 and TRBJ2-7; 10 nucleotides line up with TRBD2. This CDR3 is built from 17 residues. CDR1 is SGHVT and CDR2 is SQSDAQ in the germline V gene. V lost 1 base and J lost 1; bases outside the gene matches: 7. The CDR3 reads CASSLGEREGGSYEQYF. The CDR3 region has the DNA TGTGCCAGCAGCTTAGGGGAGCGGGAGGGCGGTTCCTACGAGCAGTACTTC.

The J gene is TRBJ2-5, the V gene TRBV10-3; TRBD1 agrees at 10 bases. This CDR3 spans 16 amino acids. The trim removed 0 bases at V and 5 bases at J, leaving 6 bases unmatched. Germline loops: CDR1 ENHRY, CDR2 SYGVKD. CDR3 region: CAISESLRQGAETQYF. CDR3 coding DNA: TGTGCCATCAGTGAGTCGTTAAGACAGGGGGCCGAGACCCAGTACTTC.

This clone has a handful of counts. The chain combines TRBV28 with TRBJ1-5; D gene unclear. V was trimmed by 10 bases and J by 0 bases, leaving 16 bases between them. The CDR3 runs 15 residues. From germline, CDR1 is MDHEN and CDR2 SYDVKM. CDR3 DNA sequence: TGTGCCACCACGAGAGGGCGACATAGCAATCAGCCCCAGCATTTT. Protein product: CATTRGRHSNQPQHF.

This clone was observed a few times. CDR3 nucleotides: TGTGCCAGTAGTTATATCGGGTATGGGACTAGCGTGTACAATGAGCAGTTCTTC. Translation gives CASSYIGYGTSVYNEQFF. The chain couples TRBV19 to TRBJ2-1; 10 nucleotides match TRBD2. Germline V gene lookup returns CDR1 LNHDA and CDR2 SQIVND (reference sequence). There are 18 residues in the CDR3. Trimming cost V 5 bases and J 4 bases; bases outside gene matches: 14.

This clone was detected a few times. The CDR3 DNA is TGCGCCAGCAGCTTTGGCGCTAGCGGGAGGGCCAGTGAGCAGTTCTTC. Protein sequence: CASSFGASGRASEQFF. The rearrangement joins TRBV5-1 to TRBJ2-1, with 12 bases identical to TRBD2. V dropped 2 bases and J dropped 9; count of bases not matched to a gene: 9. Germline-derived CDR1 and CDR2 are SGHRS and YFSETQ. CDR3 length equals 16 residues.

This clone was counted only a few times. This sequence joins TRBV7-2 and TRBJ2-7; a possible D gene is TRBD2 (6 bases). Trimming took 5 bases from V and 6 from J, leaving 17 bases between them. CDR1 and CDR2 (germline): SGHTA, FQGNSA. This CDR3 is 14 amino acids long. This CDR3 is CASSATSSIGEQYF. CDR3 coding DNA: TGTGCCAGCAGCGCCACTAGCTCAATCGGCGAGCAGTACTTC. The full variable domain, completed using reference TRBV7-2 and TRBJ2-7, is GAGVSQSPSNKVTEKGKDVELRCDPISGHTALYWYRQSLGQGLEFLIYFQGNSAPDKSGLPSDRFSAERTGGSVSTLTIQRTQQEDSAVYLCASSATSSIGEQYFGPGTRLTVT.

The genes are TRBV5-8 and TRBJ2-5, with TRBD2 as a possible D gene (7 bases). CDR1 and CDR2 (germline): SGHTS, YDEGEE. V gave up 4 bases and J gave up 1 base, with 14 bases separating them. The CDR3 has 15 amino acids. CDR3: CASSPRGTTQETQYF. The CDR3 coding sequence is TGTGCCAGCAGCCCAAGGGGGACTACCCAAGAGACCCAGTACTTC. The full variable domain, completed using reference TRBV5-8 and TRBJ2-5, is EAGVTQSPTHLIKTRGQQATLRCSPISGHTSVYWYQQALGLGLQFLLWYDEGEERNRGNFPPRFSGRQFPNYSSELNVNALELEDSALYLCASSPRGTTQETQYFGPGTRLLVL.

The V call is TRBV7-2, the J call TRBJ1-2; 10 bases fit TRBD1. Germline V gene data show CDR1 as SGHTA and CDR2 as FQGNSA. The V gene end was trimmed by 5 bases and the J gene end by 4 bases; junction bases not matched to a gene: 13. This CDR3 region has 17 residues. The CDR3 loop reads CASSLSSGQGGSYGYTF. CDR3 sequence (DNA): TGTGCCAGCAGCCTGTCCTCCGGACAGGGGGGTAGCTATGGCTACACCTTC. The complete variable domain, with remaining parts taken from reference TRBV7-2 and TRBJ1-2, reads GAGVSQSPSNKVTEKGKDVELRCDPISGHTALYWYRQSLGQGLEFLIYFQGNSAPDKSGLPSDRFSAERTGGSVSTLTIQRTQQEDSAVYLCASSLSSGQGGSYGYTFGSGTRLTVV.

The DNA of the CDR3 is TGCGCCAGCAGCCTCCAGGGGCAGGTGGAGACCCAGTACTTC. It yields the protein CASSLQGQVETQYF. The chain employs TRBV5-1 and TRBJ2-5, with D tentatively TRBD1 (6 bases). This CDR3 comprises 14 residues. The germline gives CDR1 SGHRS, CDR2 YFSETQ. V dropped 4 bases and J dropped 5 bases, with 15 bases sitting between them.

This rearrangement joins TRBV5-6 to TRBJ2-7, with 8 positions matching TRBD1. The V gene end was trimmed by 3 bases and the J gene end by 7 bases; junction bases not matched to a gene: 9. Looked up from germline, CDR1 is SGHDT and CDR2 is YYEEEE. The CDR3 length is 14 residues. The CDR3 DNA reads TGTGCCAGCAGCTGGGACAGGAGCACTGGGGAGCAGTACTTC. This translates into CASSWDRSTGEQYF.

This CDR3 reads CASSQESGTGLLSGNTIYF. The CDR3 nucleotides are TGCGCCAGCAGCCAAGAATCCGGGACAGGGCTTCTTTCTGGAAACACCATATATTTT. V is TRBV4-3 and J is TRBJ1-3; 9 bases match TRBD1. With V trimmed by 0 bases and J by 1 base, 10 bases remained unmatched. Germline-derived CDR1 and CDR2 are LGHNA and YSLEER. This CDR3 has 19 residues.

The rearrangement joins TRBV30 to TRBJ2-2, with 8 bases fitting TRBD1. V shed 2 bases and J 1 base; nucleotides not matched to a gene: 3. This CDR3 is 15 amino acids long. CDR1 and CDR2 from the germline V gene are GTSNPN and SVGIG (reference sequence). CDR3: CAWSPDRGNTGELFF. In DNA, the CDR3 is TGTGCCTGGAGTCCCGACAGGGGGAACACCGGGGAGCTGTTTTTT.

The chain is built from TRBV9 and TRBJ2-6; a weak D match, TRBD1 (5 bases). Germline-derived CDR1 and CDR2 are SGDLS and YYNGEE. This CDR3 spans 18 amino acids. V was trimmed by 0 bases and J by 0 bases, leaving 13 bases between them. CDR3 sequence reads: CASSVVGTGGSGANVLTF. The CDR3 DNA reads as TGTGCCAGCAGCGTAGTTGGAACAGGTGGCTCTGGGGCCAACGTCCTGACTTTC.

The CDR3 nucleotides read TGTGCCTGGAGGGAGGCCCACTCCTACAATGAGCAGTTCTTC. Translation: CAWREAHSYNEQFF. V usage is TRBV30 and J usage is TRBJ2-1, with D possibly matching TRBD2 (5 bases). The germline CDR1 and CDR2 sequences are GTSNPN and SVGIG (reference sequence). V was shortened by 3 bases and J by 0 bases, with 9 bases between the two germline ends. The CDR3 has 14 amino acids.

This chain links TRBV7-2 with TRBJ2-7; D not resolved. The CDR3 loop spans 13 amino acids. Germline assignment: CDR1 SGHTA and CDR2 FQGNSA. Trimming took 0 bases from V and 3 from J, leaving 6 bases between them. CDR3 protein: CASSLAFSYEQYF. CDR3 DNA sequence: TGTGCCAGCAGCTTAGCGTTCAGCTACGAGCAGTACTTC.

As concerns this clone: One end of the junction does not line up with germline, which may come from a read error. The V gene is TRBV7-7, the J gene TRBJ2-1, with a weak D call TRBD2 (6 bases). CDR3 length: 13 residues. In germline, CDR1 is SSHAT, CDR2 FNYEAQ (reference sequence). CDR3 DNA sequence: TGTGCTAGCAGCTTAGGGACTTTCAATGAGCAGTTCTTC. It yields the protein CASSLGTFNEQFF.

The rearrangement uses TRBV5-8 and TRBJ1-5; 9 nucleotides match TRBD1. V was clipped by 4 bases and J by 7 bases; unmatched bases: 9. The CDR3 extends over 15 amino acids. CDR1 is SGHTS, CDR2 YDEGEE, per germline. Here the CDR3 reads CASSIVDRGWQPQHF. In DNA form, the CDR3 reads TGTGCCAGCAGCATCGTCGACAGGGGGTGGCAGCCCCAGCATTTT.

The chain carries TRBV4-3 and TRBJ2-7, with D perhaps TRBD2 (6 bases). V lost 0 bases and J 3 bases, leaving 15 bases between the germline ends. The CDR3 runs 16 residues. Germline V lookup: CDR1 LGHNA, CDR2 YSLEER. The CDR3 sequence: CASSQDGRAGFYEQYF. CDR3 nucleotides: TGCGCCAGCAGCCAAGATGGCAGGGCGGGATTCTACGAGCAGTACTTC.

V gene TRBV18 combines with J gene TRBJ2-1; TRBD1 matches at 8 bases. Germline V lookup: CDR1 KGHSH, CDR2 LQKENI. The V and J ends lost 4 bases and 8 bases, in that order; junction bases with no gene match: 7. The CDR3 sequence is 14 residues long. DNA for the CDR3: TGTGCCAGCTCACGGGACAGGTCTCACTATGAGCAGTTCTTC. Translation: CASSRDRSHYEQFF.

The chain links TRBV6-5 to TRBJ2-5; 7 bases are a match to TRBD1. This CDR3 is 13 amino acids long. CDR1 MNHEY and CDR2 SVGAGI come from the germline V gene. V gave up 5 bases and J gave up 5 bases; unmatched junction bases: 5. In DNA form, the CDR3 reads TGTGCCAGCAGTAGGCTAGGGGGCGAGACCCAGTACTTC. As protein: CASSRLGGETQYF.

The chain recombines TRBV6-5 with TRBJ2-1, with TRBD2 matching 11 bases. CDR1 and CDR2 from the germline V gene are MNHEY and SVGAGI. J was trimmed by 6 bases and V by 4 bases; bases with no gene match: 8. CDR3 length: 16 amino acids. CDR3 nucleotide sequence: TGTGCCAGCAGTTTTATCCTAGCGGGAGGCGGCAATGAGCAGTTCTTC. Translated, it gives CASSFILAGGGNEQFF.

The V gene is TRBV19, the J gene TRBJ1-5; D gene uncertain. The CDR3 has 15 amino acids. Trimming stripped 4 bases from V and 1 base from J, with 11 bases between. CDR1 is LNHDA and CDR2 is SQIVND in the germline V gene (reference sequence). The CDR3 DNA reads TGTGCCAGTAGTACCCCCCGGGTAAGCAATCAGCCCCAGCATTTT. Translated, it gives CASSTPRVSNQPQHF.

The rearrangement joins TRBV7-2 to TRBJ1-5; D gene unclear. The CDR3 contains 15 residues. V was shortened by 6 bases and J by 0 bases, with 12 bases between the two germline ends. CDR1 and CDR2 (germline): SGHTA, FQGNSA. The DNA of the CDR3 is TGTGCCAGCAGTATAGCCCTATATAGCAATCAGCCCCAGCATTTT. This codes for CASSIALYSNQPQHF.

The chain is built from TRBV6-4 and TRBJ2-3; D call uncertain. Germline V gives CDR1 MRHNA, CDR2 SNTAGT. The CDR3 consists of 15 residues. The V and J ends lost 0 bases and 0 bases respectively, with 7 bases between them. The CDR3 DNA reads TGTGCCAGCAGTGACTCGGCGGTTAGCACAGATACGCAGTATTTT. It yields the protein CASSDSAVSTDTQYF.